Listed below are T cell receptor beta chains from one sample, sequenced in a study of cytomegalovirus exposure and HLA in healthy donors. Measured with immunoSEQ multiplex PCR; TCRdb has only the in-frame clones, and not every one. The repertoire holds approximately 83,000 clones, with 80% as singletons. Sequenced input: PBMCs. These TCRs come from a young man in good health and CMV-seronegative. CDR3s include the opening cysteine and the closing phenylalanine or tryptophan. The order of the fields is clone size, D gene, V gene, J gene, CDR3 protein, CDR3 DNA. D genes are given only for firm matches. Clone size, where shown, is once, few, many, or a class for clones that have expanded.

few	TRBD1	TRBV7-9	TRBJ2-2	CASSTWGRGGAKGTGELFF	TGTGCCAGCAGCACCTGGGGGAGAGGGGGCGCAAAGGGTACCGGGGAGCTGTTTTTT
NA	TRBD2	TRBV7-2	TRBJ2-1	CASSFDSGGAFEQFF	TGTGCCAGCAGCTTCGATAGCGGGGGGGCCTTTGAGCAGTTCTTC
NA	TRBD2	TRBV2	TRBJ2-2	CASSDTGGWAGELFF	TGTGCCAGCAGTGATACGGGGGGTTGGGCCGGGGAGCTGTTTTTT
NA	TRBD1	TRBV7-9	TRBJ2-3	CASSPGPGQGDEDTQYF	TGTGCCAGCAGCCCGGGTCCGGGACAGGGGGATGAAGATACGCAGTATTTT
NA	NA	TRBV6-5	TRBJ1-3	CASSNSGNTIYF	TGTGCCAGCAGCAACTCTGGAAACACCATATATTTT
NA	NA	TRBV7-9	TRBJ2-4	CASSFSDSGKNIQYF	TGTGCCAGCAGCTTTTCGGACAGTGGCAAAAACATTCAGTACTTC
NA	NA	TRBV2	TRBJ2-7	CASRQGGYEQYF	TGTGCCAGCAGACAGGGTGGTTACGAGCAGTACTTC
NA	TRBD1	TRBV5-1	TRBJ2-3	CATSTGSLGTDTQYF	TGCGCCACCTCGACAGGGTCCCTGGGCACAGATACGCAGTATTTT
once	NA	TRBV6-5	TRBJ2-7	CASSYSSSHEQYF	TGTGCCAGCAGTTACTCTTCATCCCACGAGCAGTACTTC
NA	NA	TRBV18	TRBJ1-4	CASSPTDLNEKLFF	TGTGCCAGCTCACCGACAGACCTTAATGAAAAACTGTTTTTT
NA	TRBD2	TRBV9	TRBJ2-7	CASSGGGGGTIEQYF	TGTGCCAGCAGCGGGGGGGGCGGGGGGACAATCGAGCAGTACTTC
once	TRBD1	TRBV6-6	TRBJ2-3	CASRSTGGSTDTQYF	TGTGCCAGCAGGTCGACAGGGGGCAGCACAGATACGCAGTATTTT
NA	TRBD1	TRBV5-6	TRBJ1-5	CASSTGTGGGNQPQHF	TGTGCCAGCAGTACCGGGACAGGGGGAGGCAATCAGCCCCAGCATTTT
NA	NA	TRBV9	TRBJ1-2	CASSVPGGGGYTF	TGTGCCAGCAGCGTTCCGGGGGGGGGAGGCTACACCTTC
NA	NA	TRBV5-5	TRBJ1-1	CASSSPGVTTEAFF	TGTGCCAGCAGCTCTCCGGGGGTAACCACTGAAGCTTTCTTT
NA	NA	TRBV7-5	TRBJ2-7	CARSPKGALSYEQYF	TGTGCCAGAAGCCCTAAAGGGGCCTTATCCTACGAGCAGTACTTC
NA	TRBD1	TRBV7-7	TRBJ2-5	CASSYDREETQYF	TGTGCCAGCAGCTACGACAGGGAGGAGACCCAGTACTTC
NA	NA	TRBV9	TRBJ1-2	CASSRSPGKNYGYTF	TGTGCCAGCAGCAGAAGTCCAGGGAAGAACTATGGCTACACCTTC
NA	TRBD1	TRBV5-8	TRBJ2-7	CASSFGQGADEQYF	TGTGCCAGCAGCTTCGGACAGGGGGCCGACGAGCAGTACTTC
NA	TRBD1	TRBV18	TRBJ1-2	CASSSTGGKGYTF	TGTGCCAGCTCATCGACAGGGGGCAAAGGCTACACCTTC
once	NA	TRBV9	TRBJ1-2	CASRGRGNYGYTF	TGTGCCAGCCGAGGGAGGGGGAACTATGGCTACACCTTC
NA	NA	TRBV10-3	TRBJ2-1	CAISLQGQWSSYNEQFF	TGTGCCATCAGTCTTCAAGGACAGTGGAGCTCCTACAATGAGCAGTTCTTC
NA	TRBD2	TRBV5-1	TRBJ2-7	CASSLGLAGGNEQYF	TGCGCCAGCAGCTTGGGACTAGCGGGGGGAAACGAGCAGTACTTC
NA	TRBD1	TRBV5-1	TRBJ2-7	CASSLGTGDPYEQYF	TGCGCCAGCAGCTTGGGGACAGGGGACCCCTACGAGCAGTACTTC
few	NA	TRBV6-5	TRBJ1-1	CASSYDMNTEAFF	TGTGCCAGCAGTTACGACATGAACACTGAAGCTTTCTTT
NA	NA	TRBV15	TRBJ1-1	CATSSAGDGWAEAFF	TGTGCCACCAGCAGTGCGGGGGATGGTTGGGCTGAAGCTTTCTTT
NA	TRBD1	TRBV25-1	TRBJ1-6	CASTGQGTNSYNSPLHF	TGTGCCAGCACAGGACAGGGAACGAACTCCTATAATTCACCCCTCCACTTT
NA	TRBD1	TRBV5-4	TRBJ1-2	CASSIQQGTYGYTF	TGTGCCAGCAGCATCCAACAGGGGACCTATGGCTACACCTTC
once	NA	TRBV7-6	TRBJ2-7	CASSATGAYEQYF	TGTGCCAGCTCGGCGACTGGAGCCTACGAGCAGTACTTC
few	NA	TRBV29-1	TRBJ1-1	CSVGGGHHTEAFF	TGCAGCGTTGGGGGGGGGCATCACACTGAAGCTTTCTTT
NA	TRBD1	TRBV19	TRBJ1-6	CASSVGRGRSNSPLHF	TGTGCCAGTAGTGTTGGCAGGGGGCGGAGTAATTCACCCCTCCACTTT
NA	NA	TRBV7-2	TRBJ1-1	CASSLGSTEAFF	TGTGCCAGCAGCTTAGGTAGCACTGAAGCTTTCTTT